One TCR beta chain is described in this entry. Collection of blood occurred at baseline, at cycle 4 day 1, and at cycle 7 day 1. The data stem from a study of OX40 agonist ivuxolimab in advanced cancers. Study details: The treatment was a fully human IgG2 OX40 agonist, ivuxolimab. While on treatment, patients had intravenous ivuxolimab at 0.01 to 10 mg/kg every 2 weeks. Partial responses, seen in three patients, involved one hepatocellular carcinoma and two cutaneous melanomas.

Measured with immunoSEQ multiplex PCR; TCRdb has only the in-frame clones, and not every one. This sample has 100,000 or so clones, with 90% to 96% found just once. This receptor was taken from an adult with an advanced solid tumor such as melanoma, head and neck, liver or kidney cancer. The sequencing here drew on CD4+ or CD8+ T cells sorted from blood, taken in a trial of the OX40 agonist ivuxolimab.

The CDR3 DNA is TGTGCCAGCGGTCCAGGGTCGGGCACTGAAGCTTTCTTT. Translation: CASGPGSGTEAFF. The chain couples TRBV27 to TRBJ1-1, with D maybe TRBD1 (5 bases). CDR3 length: 13 amino acids. Trimming took 8 bases from V and 4 from J, leaving 14 bases between them. Germline-derived CDR1 and CDR2 are MNHEY and SMNVEV (reference sequence).